The clone carrying this T cell receptor beta chain was seen repeatedly, ten times or more. Its target is not known. CDR3 length equals 15 residues. The V end was cut by 4 bases, the J end by 8 bases, with 17 bases between. Germline-derived CDR1 and CDR2 are KGHDR and SFDVKD. The time point was: patch test 2, 6 weeks after DPC sensitization. Treatment described: therapeutic diphenylcyclopropenone sensitization with weekly scalp DPC. The data originate from a study of human T cells and chemical hapten exposure. Study background: All through the roughly 24-week study, the scalp of each patient received diphenylcyclopropenone doses weekly. Study-wide results and limits: Alopecia in the donors means their immune response may deviate from healthy people's. Expanded TCR sets contained significantly more large CDR3 similarity clusters than controls.

TCRdb itself ran the RACE reads through MiXCR, one entry per CDR3 protein. This sample has 80,000 to 100,000 distinct CDR3 sequences, with about 9% found just once. Sequencing was performed on whole blood, taken in connection with sensitization to the hapten diphenylcyclopropenone (DPC). The clonotype comes from a middle-aged woman with alopecia areata. Some clones in this sample may be carry-over from other donors' samples. The chain employs TRBV24-1 and TRBJ2-1; a weak D match, TRBD2 (7 bases). The CDR3 reads CATSDPHGGADEQFF. CDR3 bases: TGTGCCACCAGTGACCCCCATGGGGGGGCAGATGAGCAGTTCTTC.